The 8 T cell receptor beta chains listed next were all sequenced from one sample in a study of cytomegalovirus exposure and HLA in healthy donors. Repertoires were generated with immunoSEQ multiplex PCR, while TCRdb's copy carries only in-frame clones and drops some. This sample has fewer than 95,000 clones, with 94% found just once. The sequenced material came from PBMCs. These receptors were collected from a woman in her late teens or twenties in good health and CMV-seronegative.

The chain couples TRBV6-5 to TRBJ2-5, with 7 bases that match TRBD1. V shed 4 bases, J shed 13 bases, and the junction held 12 bases outside the gene matches. Germline CDR1 MNHEY, CDR2 SVGAGI. This CDR3 has 13 amino acids. The CDR3 DNA reads as TGTGCCAGCAGTTCTCTGAGACAGGGCTCCACGTACTTC. Translating it yields CASSSLRQGSTYF.

The chain uses TRBV25-1 and TRBJ1-6; 8 bases are a match to TRBD1. With 2 bases clipped from V and 10 bases from J, the junction kept 4 bases outside the gene matches. This CDR3 is 14 amino acids long. Germline CDR1 MGHDK, CDR2 SYGVNS. The CDR3 region has the DNA TGTGCCAGCAGTGAAACAGGGGGTCGATCACCCCTCCACTTT. This gives the protein CASSETGGRSPLHF.

The rearrangement joins TRBV28 to TRBJ1-1; 10 nucleotides agree with TRBD1. After removal of 5 bases from V and 5 bases from J, the junction contained 11 bases not matched to a gene. The V gene's germline CDR1 is MDHEN and CDR2 SYDVKM. The CDR3 extends over 16 amino acids. The chain's CDR3 is CASSPGGGQGWTEAFF. CDR3 DNA sequence: TGTGCCAGCAGTCCTGGGGGGGGACAGGGGTGGACTGAAGCTTTCTTT.

The chain recombines TRBV7-2 with TRBJ2-2, with 13 nucleotides matching TRBD2. In germline, CDR1 is SGHTA, CDR2 FQGNSA. Losses at the gene ends were 2 bases for V and 6 bases for J; bases not matched to a gene: 0. The CDR3 is 15 residues long. The CDR3 is CASSLTSGGAGELFF. The CDR3 DNA is TGTGCCAGCAGCTTAACTAGCGGGGGGGCCGGGGAGCTGTTTTTT.

This sequence joins TRBV19 and TRBJ1-5, with 8 bases aligning to TRBD1. V shed 5 bases, J shed 5 bases, and the junction held 2 bases outside the gene matches. This CDR3 contains 13 residues. Germline V lookup: CDR1 LNHDA, CDR2 SQIVND (reference sequence). CDR3 residues: CASSDRGHQPQHF. For the CDR3, the DNA is TGTGCCAGTAGTGACAGGGGACATCAGCCCCAGCATTTT.

This clone was observed a single time. This chain links TRBV28 with TRBJ1-5; 7 bases agree with TRBD1. Per germline, CDR1 MDHEN and CDR2 SYDVKM. Trimming took 6 bases from V and 3 from J; bases not matched to a gene: 8. This CDR3 comprises 15 residues. The CDR3 loop reads CASSRPTGNNQPQHF. Here the CDR3 DNA reads TGTGCCAGCAGCCGACCGACAGGGAACAATCAGCCCCAGCATTTT. The variable domain in full, completed from reference TRBV28 and TRBJ1-5, reads DVKVTQSSRYLVKRTGEKVFLECVQDMDHENMFWYRQDPGLGLRLIYFSYDVKMKEKGDIPEGYSVSREKKERFSLILESASTNQTSMYLCASSRPTGNNQPQHFGDGTRLSIL.

The chain couples TRBV7-6 to TRBJ1-1; weak D call: TRBD1 (5 bases). V dropped 6 bases and J dropped 1 base, with 15 bases sitting between them. The CDR3 runs to 15 residues. From germline, CDR1 is SGHVS and CDR2 FNYEAQ. The CDR3 DNA sequence: TGTGCCAGCAGTATTAGGGCAGGGCAGAACACTGAAGCTTTCTTT. Protein product: CASSIRAGQNTEAFF. The variable domain in full, with the rest retrieved from reference TRBV7-6 and TRBJ1-1, is GAGVSQSPRYKVTKRGQDVALRCDPISGHVSLYWYRQALGQGPEFLTYFNYEAQQDKSGLPNDRFSAERPEGSISTLTIQRTEQRDSAMYRCASSIRAGQNTEAFFGQGTRLTVV.

The V gene is TRBV30, the J gene TRBJ2-3; a possible D gene is TRBD1 (6 bases). Germline V lookup: CDR1 GTSNPN, CDR2 SVGIG (reference sequence). The length of the CDR3 is 11 residues. Trimming removed 5 bases at V and 7 bases at J, with 10 bases between. The CDR3 nucleotides read TGTGCCTGGTCAGGGGTCTATACGCAGTATTTT. Encoded protein: CAWSGVYTQYF.